These 3 T cell receptor beta chains were sequenced from one sample in a study of T-cell reconstitution after alpha-beta-depleted transplantation in children. The TCRbeta library was prepared with unique molecular identifiers. TCRdb reprocessed the PCR reads via MiXCR and lists one record per CDR3 protein. The data show approximately 240,000 distinct CDR3 sequences, approximately 11% seen once. The sample consisted of PBMCs, taken before TCRalphabeta/CD19-depleted stem cell transplant. These receptors were collected from a child less than two years old with acute myeloid leukemia, due to receive a stem cell transplant.

The sample holds a few counts of this clonotype. The chain links TRBV29-1 to TRBJ2-7; D is ambiguous. In germline, CDR1 is SQVTM, CDR2 ANQGSEA. The CDR3 is 13 amino acids. Deletions cut 0 bases from V and 2 bases from J, with 8 bases between. CDR3 sequence (DNA): TGCAGCGTTGAAGAGGGAATCACCTACGAGCAGTACTTC. This codes for CSVEEGITYEQYF.

This clonotype has a count of ten or more. The V and J genes are TRBV4-2 and TRBJ1-1; D gene ambiguous. The CDR3 covers 12 residues. Germline CDR1 and CDR2: LGHNA and YNFKEQ. Trimming left V 1 base short and J 5 bases short, with 5 bases between. For the CDR3, the DNA is TGTGCCAGCAGCCAAGTAGGAACTGAAGCTTTCTTT. This sequence encodes CASSQVGTEAFF.

This clonotype occurred many times. The chain has TRBV24-1 and TRBJ2-1; maybe TRBD2 (6 bases). There are 16 residues in the CDR3. Germline lookup yields CDR1 KGHDR and CDR2 SFDVKD. V was pared by 1 base and J by 3 bases, with 12 bases between. The CDR3 bases are TGTGCCACCAGTGATTTCACTAGCATCAACTACAATGAGCAGTTCTTC. This encodes CATSDFTSINYNEQFF.